This T cell receptor beta chain stems from a study of blood T cell repertoires in COVID-19. Study in general: From T cells, B-cell-depleted T cells, or PBMCs came the material, which was cDNA or gDNA.

Clones were read by immunoSEQ multiplex PCR, and TCRdb kept only the in-frame ones, dropping some. The sample has about 200,000 clones, around 90% seen once. The TCR originated in a man aged 50 to 59 with acute or convalescent COVID-19. The sample comprised peripheral blood.

The CDR3 nucleotides read TGTGCCAGCAGTCCGATGGGGCGGGGAGCGCCCGGGGAGCTGTTTTTT. It translates to CASSPMGRGAPGELFF. The chain uses TRBV28 and TRBJ2-2, with a tentative D call TRBD2 (6 bases). Germline assignment: CDR1 MDHEN and CDR2 SYDVKM. The V end lost 5 bases, the J end lost 6 bases, and 19 bases lay between the germline ends. The CDR3 sequence is 16 residues long.